The 21 T cell receptor beta chains below all came from one sample that was sequenced in a study of T cells in women clearing cervical HPV infection. Assay: immunoSEQ multiplex PCR; the TCRdb copy retains only in-frame clones and omits some. This table holds fewer than 40,000 clones. Sample: blood buffy coat. The receptor set was obtained from a woman between 18 and 70 years old with a cervical HPV16 infection that either progressed to CIN3+ or cleared (not recorded which).

The covered CDR3 bases are TGTGCCAGCAGCTTAGGCGGGGGGAACACTGAA. It codes for CASSLGGGNTE. The whole CDR3 is CASSLGGGNTEAFF. The chain carries TRBV7-6 and TRBJ1-1; weak D call: TRBD1 (5 bases). The CDR3 extends 3 residues past the end of the read, so its final part is completed from the germline J gene. Germline loops: CDR1 SGHVS, CDR2 FNYEAQ. The V end was cut by 1 base, the J end by 1 base, with 7 bases between. This CDR3 is built from 14 residues.

As regards this clone: The read is 3 residues too short to cover the CDR3 end, so that end is filled in from the germline J gene. The chain couples TRBV5-6 to TRBJ1-2; the match to TRBD1 covers 7 bases. The CDR3 is 14 amino acids. V shed 7 bases, J shed 0 bases, and the junction held 6 bases outside the gene matches. CDR1 SGHDT and CDR2 YYEEEE come from the germline V gene. Here the CDR3 reads CASSSRGSNYGYTF. The CDR3 bases that were read are TGTGCCAGCTCTTCCAGGGGGTCTAACTATGGC.

Notes on this clone: Sequencing ends 3 residues short of the CDR3 end; the germline J gene provides the rest. Within the sample, other DNA sequences also encode this same CDR3. The chain recombines TRBV20-1 with TRBJ2-1; TRBD1 is a possible D gene (6 bases). V was trimmed by 1 base and J by 7 bases, leaving 17 bases between them. Germline V CDR1 and CDR2: DFQATT, SNEGSKA (reference sequence). The length of the CDR3 is 15 residues. The CDR3 reads CSARGFERGLNEQFF. The part of the CDR3 DNA that was read is TGCAGTGCTAGAGGATTCGAGAGGGGGTTGAATGAG.

Note on this clone: The read falls 3 residues short of the CDR3 end, and the missing part is taken from the germline J gene. The genes are TRBV6-2 or TRBV6-3 and TRBJ2-1; 13 nucleotides align to TRBD2. J gave up 7 bases and V 10 bases, and 10 bases lay outside the gene matches. Germline CDR1 and CDR2: MNHEY and SVGEGT. This CDR3 contains 15 residues. This CDR3 is CAISPGLAGINEQFF. The covered CDR3 bases are TGTGCCATTTCCCCGGGACTAGCGGGGATAAATGAG.

As regards this clone: The read finishes 3 residues shy of the CDR3 end, and the germline J gene is used to complete it. Other nucleotide sequences from this sample produce the same CDR3. The chain links TRBV7-9 to TRBJ2-7; D remains unclear. The V gene's germline CDR1 is SEHNR and CDR2 FQNEAQ (reference sequence). The CDR3 is 14 residues long. The germline V and J ends were trimmed by 1 base and 6 bases, with 13 bases remaining between them. CDR3 in amino acids: CASSLEGRTVEQYF. Partial CDR3 DNA: TGTGCCAGCAGCTTAGAAGGGCGCACCGTCGAG. Full variable domain (missing parts from reference TRBV7-9 and TRBJ2-7): DTGVSQNPRHKITKRGQNVTFRCDPISEHNRLYWYRQTLGQGPEFLTYFQNEAQLEKSRLLSDRFSAERPKGSFSTLEIQRTEQGDSAMYLCASSLEGRTVEQYFGPGTRLTVT.

In regard to this clone: The read is 3 residues too short to cover the CDR3 end, so that end is filled in from the germline J gene. V is TRBV5-1 and J is TRBJ1-1, with D possibly matching TRBD1 (6 bases). Germline V gene sequence: CDR1 SGHRS, CDR2 YFSETQ. The V end was cut by 7 bases, the J end by 1 base, with 11 bases between. This CDR3 comprises 13 residues. CDR3: CASFRTENTEAFF. CDR3 DNA (partial): TGCGCCAGCTTCAGGACAGAGAACACTGAA.

Worth noting for this clone: The CDR3 end is not reached by the read, which stops 3 residues before it; the germline J gene fills it in. V is TRBV30 and J is TRBJ2-1, with D possibly being TRBD2 (6 bases). This CDR3 has 11 amino acids. V was trimmed by 3 bases and J by 9 bases, leaving 9 bases between them. Germline CDR1 is GTSNPN and CDR2 is SVGIG (reference sequence). The chain's CDR3 is CAWSLGGEQFF. The sequenced part of the CDR3 DNA is TGTGCCTGGAGCCTGGGGGGTGAG.

As regards this clone: The read finishes 3 residues shy of the CDR3 end, and the germline J gene is used to complete it. The same CDR3 arises from other DNA sequences in this sample as well. V is TRBV6-2 or TRBV6-3 and J is TRBJ2-5, with 9 bases fitting TRBD2. The V and J ends lost 6 bases and 5 bases, in that order; junction bases with no gene match: 7. Germline CDR1 is MNHEY and CDR2 is SVGEGT. This CDR3 contains 14 residues. CDR3 amino acids: CASRKTSGRETQYF. CDR3 bases read: TGTGCCAGCAGGAAGACTAGCGGTAGGGAGACC.

As to this clone: Read data end 3 residues before the CDR3 end; the end is taken from the germline J gene. The V gene is TRBV2, the J gene TRBJ2-5; D might be TRBD1 (5 bases). CDR1 and CDR2 from the germline V gene are SNHLY and FYNNEI. V was pared by 6 bases and J by 1 base, with 12 bases between. The CDR3 runs to 14 residues. The sequenced CDR3 bases are TGTGCCAGCAGGCTAAGGACAACCCAAGAGACC. It is translated as CASRLRTTQET. The whole CDR3 protein is CASRLRTTQETQYF.

To note about this clone: The CDR3 goes on 3 residues after the read ends, and that part is filled in from the germline J gene. The chain joins TRBV6-2 or TRBV6-3 to TRBJ2-1; the match to TRBD1 covers 9 bases. Germline trimming cut 2 bases from V and 6 bases from J; bases unmatched to any gene: 8. This CDR3 is 16 amino acids long. Germline CDR1 reads MNHEY; CDR2 reads SVGEGT. The CDR3 DNA, read in part, is TGTGCCAGCAGTTACGAGGTGGGACAGGGAGGCAATGAG. It yields the protein CASSYEVGQGGNE. The entire CDR3 reads CASSYEVGQGGNEQFF.

A remark on this clone: The CDR3 end falls 3 residues outside the read, so it is completed with the germline J gene. The chain carries TRBV2 and TRBJ2-1; the D is unclear. The CDR3 is 13 amino acids. The V end lost 4 bases, the J end lost 6 bases, and 10 bases lay between the germline ends. The germline V gene has CDR1 SNHLY and CDR2 FYNNEI. The CDR3 spells CASSGSRGNEQFF. Incomplete CDR3 DNA: TGTGCCAGCAGTGGGTCCCGAGGCAATGAG.

The CDR3 spells CASSEYRGLTEAFF. The CDR3 DNA, read in part, is TGTGCCAGTAGTGAGTACAGGGGGCTGACTGAA. This chain uses TRBV19 with TRBJ1-1, with TRBD1 matching 9 bases. Read coverage stops 3 residues before the CDR3 terminus; the germline J gene supplies the remainder. This CDR3 has 14 residues. CDR1 is LNHDA and CDR2 is SQIVND in the germline V gene (reference sequence). V lost 5 bases to trimming and J lost 5 bases; unmatched junction nucleotides: 6.

Notes on this clone: The read terminates 3 residues before the CDR3 end, so the remaining end is supplied by the germline J gene. This specimen includes other DNA sequences encoding the same CDR3. The genes are TRBV5-6 and TRBJ1-1; perhaps TRBD1 as D (5 bases). Germline loops: CDR1 SGHDT, CDR2 YYEEEE. CDR3 length: 13 residues. V lost 4 bases and J 1 base, leaving 8 bases between the germline ends. The part of the CDR3 DNA that was read is TGTGCCAGCAGCCTAGGGGAGAACACTGAA. Translated, it gives CASSLGENTE. The complete CDR3 protein is CASSLGENTEAFF. The entire variable domain, with the rest obtained from reference TRBV5-6 and TRBJ1-1, is as follows: DAGVTQSPTHLIKTRGQQVTLRCSPKSGHDTVSWYQQALGQGPQFIFQYYEEEERQRGNFPDRFSGHQFPNYSSELNVNALLLGDSALYLCASSLGENTEAFFGQGTRLTVV.

With respect to this clone: Sequencing ends 3 residues short of the CDR3 end; the germline J gene provides the rest. The rearrangement joins TRBV19 to TRBJ2-7; D remains unclear. The CDR3 sequence is 16 residues long. V lost 0 bases and J lost 4, with 16 bases in between. Germline CDR1 and CDR2: LNHDA and SQIVND (reference sequence). The sequenced CDR3 bases are TGTGCCAGTAGTATAGATGTGTACAGTGTTCGTTACGAG. This sequence encodes CASSIDVYSVRYE. The whole CDR3 protein is CASSIDVYSVRYEQYF.

Concerning this clone itself: The read ends 3 residues shy of where the CDR3 ends; the end is completed using the germline J gene. V and J are TRBV20-1 and TRBJ2-1; 14 bases agree with TRBD2. The CDR3 spans 15 residues. The germline CDR1 and CDR2 sequences are DFQATT and SNEGSKA (reference sequence). V gave up 3 bases and J gave up 8 bases; unmatched junction bases: 6. CDR3 bases read: TGCAGTGCTAGCTGGGAGACTAGCGGGAGGGATGAG. It specifies CSASWETSGRDE. Given in full, the CDR3 is CSASWETSGRDEQFF.

About this clone itself: The read ends 3 residues shy of where the CDR3 ends; the end is completed using the germline J gene. The V call is TRBV9, the J call TRBJ2-1; TRBD2 aligns across 8 bases. J was trimmed by 9 bases and V by 3 bases; bases with no gene match: 14. Germline lookup yields CDR1 SGDLS and CDR2 YYNGEE. This CDR3 comprises 16 residues. The CDR3 protein is CASSAELAASRGEQFF. Partial CDR3 DNA: TGTGCCAGCAGCGCCGAACTAGCGGCTTCGAGGGGTGAG. The full variable domain, its missing parts supplied by reference TRBV9 and TRBJ2-1, is DSGVTQTPKHLITATGQRVTLRCSPRSGDLSVYWYQQSLDQGLQFLIQYYNGEERAKGNILERFSAQQFPDLHSELNLSSLELGDSALYFCASSAELAASRGEQFFGPGTRLTVL.

To note about this clone: The CDR3 goes on 3 residues after the read ends, and that part is filled in from the germline J gene. The chain uses TRBV30 and TRBJ1-5; possibly TRBD1 for D (6 bases). Deletions cut 5 bases from V and 0 bases from J, with 8 bases between. Germline CDR1 reads GTSNPN; CDR2 reads SVGIG (reference sequence). The CDR3 runs 13 residues. CDR3 DNA, as far as it was read: TGTGCCTGGGGACAGAATAGCAATCAGCCC. Translating gives CAWGQNSNQP. From start to end, the CDR3 is CAWGQNSNQPQHF.

In the case of this clone: The read ends 3 residues early relative to the CDR3; the germline J gene fills the gap. The V call is TRBV6-2 or TRBV6-3, the J call TRBJ2-5; TRBD2 matches 14 bases. Germline trimming cut 2 bases from V and 4 bases from J; bases unmatched to any gene: 3. Looked up from germline, CDR1 is MNHEY and CDR2 is SVGEGT. The CDR3 totals 16 residues. CDR3 DNA (partial): TGTGCCAGCAGTTACGGAGGACTAGCGGGGGGAGAGACC. Translating gives CASSYGGLAGGET. The full CDR3 sequence reads CASSYGGLAGGETQYF.

A remark on this clone: The DNA ends 3 residues before the CDR3 does, and the rest of the CDR3 is filled in from the germline J gene. This chain links TRBV19 with TRBJ2-7; TRBD2 might be the D (6 bases). The germline V gene encodes CDR1 LNHDA and CDR2 SQIVND (reference sequence). This CDR3 comprises 15 residues. The V gene lost 5 bases and the J gene lost 6 bases, with 20 bases spanning the gap. The CDR3 sequence: CASSLTGLPPREQYF. The sequenced part of the CDR3 DNA is TGTGCCAGTAGTCTAACGGGACTCCCTCCTCGCGAG.

Turning to this clone: The DNA ends 3 residues before the CDR3 does, and the rest of the CDR3 is filled in from the germline J gene. The rearrangement uses TRBV19 and TRBJ2-1; possibly TRBD2 for D (5 bases). The V and J ends lost 0 bases and 4 bases respectively, with 10 bases between them. The germline V gene has CDR1 LNHDA and CDR2 SQIVND (reference sequence). The CDR3 is made up of 15 amino acids. CDR3 loop: CASSIDAERYNEQFF. The DNA read from the CDR3 is TGTGCCAGTAGTATAGATGCTGAGCGGTACAATGAG.

This clone is identified as medium-sized from frequency. The junction shows a germline mismatch at one end, possibly a read error. The DNA ends 3 residues before the CDR3 does, and the rest of the CDR3 is filled in from the germline J gene. The genes are TRBV4-2 and TRBJ2-2; no reliable D call. The CDR3 sequence is 16 residues long. Germline V gene lookup returns CDR1 LGHNA and CDR2 YNFKEQ. The CDR3 region is CASSQDPGSRTGELFF. CDR3 DNA (partial): TGCGCCAGCAGCCAAGATCCAGGTTCTCGCACCGGGGAG.